This record concerns one T cell receptor beta chain sequence. The sample holds a few counts of this clonotype. It lacks a known antigen. Base qualities were left out, and no much larger clone turns up one base away. This entry belongs to a study of T cell repertoires in cytomegalovirus infection (dated by TCRdb to about 2019). Concerning the study at large: The peptide stimulations were aimed at well-studied HLA-B-restricted epitopes as well as recently identified HLA-C-restricted CMV epitopes, whose presentation resists viral immunomodulation. The HLA type of each donor mattered for the analysis, because public TCR beta signatures pointed to carriage of CMV infection along with the matching HLA type. General study outcomes and caveats: In the ex vivo response, HLA-C-restricted CMV-specific TCR beta clonotypes were dominant, and in two of eight donors the single most frequent clonotype came from this HLA-C-restricted group. In both this cohort and an independent roughly 400-donor cohort, the cumulative frequency of public TCR beta family members distinguished carriers of CMV infection plus the relevant HLA type.

The germline V gene provides CDR1 SGHTS and CDR2 YDEGEE. Cut back by 4 bases and 10 bases, the V and J ends lie 15 bases apart. The CDR3 sequence holds 12 residues, the cysteine and phenylalanine included. Kept here is only the CDR3 DNA, which spans 36 bases and is read in frame from base 1. The treatment or condition tag for this specimen amounts to: in vitro stimulation with specific CMV peptide epitopes to enrich CMV-specific T cells. Sequencing relied on an Illumina HiSeq 1500. The raw public data were reprocessed by TCRdb itself: fastp quality trimming at Q25, MiXCR clonotype calling, in-frame beta chains only. One record per CDR3 amino acid sequence lists the most common genes and DNA. The sample yields about 830,000 distinct CDR3 sequences; 30% to 35% were counted once. Jointly, the top ten make up around 11% of the sample.

The TCR was taken from a human donor in good health (CMV status not recorded). Some clones in this sample may be carry-over from other donors' samples. The receptor chain draws on TRBV5-8 and TRBJ2-7, with no reliable assignment of the D segment. This specimen consisted of cultured CD8+ T cells from PBMCs, obtained from culture after CMV antigen stimulation. The CDR3 corresponds to CASSRMGVEQYF. The bases read TGTGCCAGCAGCCGAATGGGTGTCGAACAGTACTTC.